This entry concerns a single T cell receptor (beta chain). Its antigen is not identified. These data originate in a study of blood T cells in healthy people across ages. General study points: Greater diversity and more naive CD4+ cells were seen in long-lived donors than in aged donors.

V dropped 1 base and J dropped 6 bases, with 15 bases sitting between them. CDR1 and CDR2 from the germline V gene are SGHAT and FQNNGV. The CDR3 is 16 residues long. A second about 7 to 12 cycle PCR used barcoded and J-beta primers. Each cDNA molecule was tagged by a template-switch adaptor with 12 random nucleotides. Via MiXCR, TCRdb re-called the 5' RACE reads, giving one row per CDR3 protein. The profile shows fewer than 650,000 distinct CDR3 sequences, about a quarter of them singletons. The authors extracted at least 5 micrograms of total RNA per sample. The same sample was also studied in work on T cells of mothers and their children. From that report: Amplification in the second PCR used the M1S primer, which added sample barcodes and 2-4 random nucleotides.

The sample consisted of blood. The TCR comes from a boy between 2 and 10 years old in good health. The J gene is TRBJ1-4, the V gene TRBV11-2; D is possibly TRBD1 (5 bases). In DNA form, the CDR3 reads TGTGCCAGCAGCTTAGGAGGGGCGCCTGGATATGAAAAACTGTTTTTT. Translation gives CASSLGGAPGYEKLFF.